This T cell receptor (beta chain) was profiled in a study of T cells in Graves' hyperthyroidism and ophthalmopathy. Uncontrolled infections, other autoimmune diseases, pregnancy or lactation led to exclusion of patients. Regions amplified from RNA transcripts were the TCR beta CDR3 regions. A first-round RT-PCR of the TCR CDR3 used the HTBI primer set. Each CDR3 protein is one row after TCRdb ran MiXCR on the multiplex PCR reads. The sample carries more than 300,000 distinct CDR3 sequences, around 20% recorded once. CDR1 and CDR2 (germline): SGHTS, YDEGEE. The CDR3 consists of 14 residues. V trimming: 2 bases; J trimming: 7 bases; junction bases outside the gene matches: 6. Study results and caveats: Before onset, ophthalmopathy was predicted by the model a median roughly 6.8 months earlier.

This clonotype was detected many times. Its antigen is unknown. The chain recombines TRBV5-8 with TRBJ2-1, with 7 nucleotides matching TRBD1. The receptor's source is a young man with Graves' ophthalmopathy. The sequencing sample was made of blood. The CDR3 loop is CASSLGQEMNEQFF. DNA for the CDR3: TGTGCCAGCAGCTTAGGACAGGAGATGAATGAGCAGTTCTTC.